These T cell receptor beta chains were read from a single sample in a study of regulatory T cells. Sequenced by immunoSEQ multiplex PCR; TCRdb stores in-frame clones only, minus some. This table has about 15,000 clones, 65% to 90% appearing once. Sequenced material: conventional CD4+ T cells sorted from blood. All receptors come from a person aged 25 to 39 with CD3G deficiency. Each CDR3 is given with its conserved first and last residue. The D gene is left open where the match is weak. Some rows have no size entry. The others give once, few or many, or a class for an expanded clone.

NA	TRBJ1-2	TRBV6-5	NA	CASADRFYGYTF	TGTGCCAGCGCCGACAGGTTCTATGGCTACACCTTC
few	TRBJ1-1	TRBV6-5	NA	CASSPRRKGGTEAFF	TGTGCCAGCAGTCCCCGGCGGAAAGGGGGGACTGAAGCTTTCTTT
NA	TRBJ2-1	TRBV18	NA	CASSPQRGNNEQFF	TGTGCCAGCTCACCGCAGAGGGGGAACAATGAGCAGTTCTTC
NA	TRBJ1-2	TRBV6-5	NA	CASSELQIYGYTF	TGTGCCAGCAGTGAGCTACAGATCTATGGCTACACCTTC
NA	TRBJ1-2	TRBV28	NA	CASSPPGRGENYGYTF	TGTGCCAGCAGCCCCCCGGGGAGGGGCGAGAACTATGGCTACACCTTC
NA	TRBJ2-3	TRBV19	TRBD1	CASSTGGNTDTQYF	TGTGCCAGCAGCACAGGGGGAAACACAGATACGCAGTATTTT
NA	TRBJ2-2	TRBV5-1	TRBD1	CASSAGTGNTGELFF	TGCGCCAGCAGCGCCGGGACAGGGAACACCGGGGAGCTGTTTTTT
NA	TRBJ2-1	TRBV5-1	TRBD1	CASSLQGAGEQFF	TGCGCCAGCAGCTTGCAGGGGGCTGGTGAGCAGTTCTTC
NA	TRBJ1-2	TRBV18	NA	CASSPLAGDYGYTF	TGTGCCAGCTCACCGCTCGCCGGGGACTATGGCTACACCTTC
once	TRBJ1-2	TRBV28	NA	CASRTGEQRMDGYTF	TGTGCCAGTCGCACAGGAGAACAGAGGATGGATGGCTACACCTTC
NA	TRBJ2-6	TRBV6-1	NA	CASSVRGVSGANVLTF	TGTGCCAGCAGTGTCCGCGGCGTCTCTGGGGCCAACGTCCTGACTTTC
NA	TRBJ2-7	TRBV6-1	TRBD2	CASNPRGGPYEQYF	TGTGCCAGCAATCCGAGGGGAGGGCCCTACGAGCAGTACTTC
NA	TRBJ1-2	TRBV6-6	TRBD1	CASSSSRGLGGYTF	TGTGCCAGCAGTTCTAGCAGGGGGCTTGGAGGCTACACCTTC
NA	TRBJ1-1	TRBV5-1	NA	CASSLGGLNTEAFF	TGCGCCAGCAGCTTGGGGGGTCTGAACACTGAAGCTTTCTTT
NA	TRBJ2-3	TRBV7-9	NA	CASSSNSDTQYF	TGTGCCAGCAGCTCCAACTCAGATACGCAGTATTTT
NA	TRBJ1-5	TRBV28	NA	CASSYPGGSNQPQHF	TGTGCCAGCTCTTACCCAGGAGGGAGCAATCAGCCCCAGCATTTT
once	TRBJ1-2	TRBV16	NA	CASSRSRDGYTF	TGTGCCAGCAGCCGGTCTAGGGATGGCTACACCTTC
once	TRBJ1-2	TRBV27	NA	CASSHHDKTGYTF	TGTGCCAGCTCTCACCATGACAAGACTGGCTACACCTTC
NA	TRBJ1-1	TRBV7-9	NA	CASSLMGPEAFF	TGTGCCAGCAGCTTAATGGGGCCTGAAGCTTTCTTT
NA	TRBJ2-7	TRBV7-2	TRBD1	CASSSTGTRLQYF	TGTGCCAGCAGCTCGACAGGGACCCGCCTGCAGTACTTC
NA	TRBJ1-1	TRBV28	NA	CASSLQDTEAFF	TGTGCCAGCAGTCTACAGGACACTGAAGCTTTCTTT
NA	TRBJ1-2	TRBV5-1	NA	CASSLEGGYGYTF	TGCGCCAGCAGCCTGGAGGGGGGCTATGGCTACACCTTC
NA	TRBJ2-3	TRBV11-2	TRBD2	CASSFRGVGSQNTDTQYF	TGTGCCAGCAGCTTCCGGGGGGTCGGGAGCCAAAACACAGATACGCAGTATTTT
NA	TRBJ1-2	TRBV7-9	NA	CASSFNSPVGGYTF	TGTGCCAGCAGCTTTAACAGCCCCGTGGGCGGCTACACCTTC
NA	TRBJ2-1	TRBV7-9	NA	CASSVRLGSGEQFF	TGTGCCAGCAGCGTTAGACTAGGGAGCGGTGAGCAGTTCTTC
NA	TRBJ1-1	TRBV27	NA	CASSLGQGDFHTEAFF	TGTGCCAGCAGTTTGGGTCAGGGTGATTTTCACACTGAAGCTTTCTTT
NA	TRBJ2-7	TRBV5-1	NA	CASSLVPIGMSSSEQYF	TGCGCCAGCAGCTTGGTTCCAATAGGCATGTCCTCTTCCGAGCAGTACTTC
NA	TRBJ2-1	TRBV5-1	TRBD2	CASSSAGGSYNEQFF	TGCGCCAGCAGCTCCGCGGGGGGTTCCTACAATGAGCAGTTCTTC
NA	TRBJ2-7	TRBV6-6	TRBD1	CASKRTGSYEQYF	TGTGCCAGTAAAAGGACAGGATCCTACGAGCAGTACTTC
NA	TRBJ2-7	TRBV6-1	NA	CASSDIYEQYF	TGTGCCAGCAGTGATATCTACGAGCAGTACTTC
NA	TRBJ2-3	TRBV11-2	TRBD1	CASSQLQGAGDTQYF	TGTGCCAGCAGCCAGTTACAGGGGGCCGGAGATACGCAGTATTTT
NA	TRBJ1-2	TRBV5-1	NA	CASSPTGRNYGYTF	TGCGCCAGCAGCCCGACGGGGAGAAACTATGGCTACACCTTC
NA	TRBJ2-7	TRBV18	TRBD1	CASSPQGTAAFSYEQYF	TGTGCCAGCTCCCCCCAGGGGACAGCGGCATTTTCTTACGAGCAGTACTTC
NA	TRBJ2-7	TRBV6-1	TRBD2	CASRPSGTYEQYF	TGTGCCAGCAGACCTAGCGGGACCTACGAGCAGTACTTC
NA	TRBJ1-1	TRBV28	NA	CASSRARRTEAFF	TGTGCCAGCAGTCGGGCCAGAAGGACTGAAGCTTTCTTT
NA	TRBJ2-1	TRBV11-2	NA	CASSSLYNEQFF	TGTGCCAGCAGCTCCCTTTACAATGAGCAGTTCTTC
NA	TRBJ1-1	TRBV5-1	TRBD1	CASSPVQGAITEAFF	TGCGCCAGCAGCCCGGTACAGGGGGCGATCACTGAAGCTTTCTTT
NA	TRBJ1-2	TRBV7-9	NA	CASSSTASYGYTF	TGTGCCAGCAGCTCCACAGCTTCTTATGGCTACACCTTC
NA	TRBJ1-5	TRBV27	NA	CASSLNRYQPQHF	TGTGCCAGCAGTTTAAATCGGTATCAGCCCCAGCATTTT
once	TRBJ2-2	TRBV6-1	NA	CASSWESGTGELFF	TGTGCCAGCAGTTGGGAGTCGGGGACCGGGGAGCTGTTTTTT
NA	TRBJ2-5	TRBV20-1	NA	CSVYRQETQYF	TGCAGTGTCTATCGACAGGAGACCCAGTACTTC
NA	TRBJ2-6	TRBV5-1	NA	CASSSGPRGVLTF	TGCGCCAGCAGCTCGGGACCTCGAGGCGTCCTGACTTTC
NA	TRBJ2-3	TRBV6-1	NA	CASSEGGGADTQYF	TGTGCCAGCAGTGAAGGGGGTGGGGCAGATACGCAGTATTTT
NA	TRBJ1-5	TRBV30	NA	CAWSAPAPVQPQHF	TGTGCCTGGAGTGCCCCCGCCCCCGTACAGCCCCAGCATTTT
NA	TRBJ2-3	TRBV5-1	NA	CASSLEGKGRDTQYF	TGCGCCAGCAGCTTGGAAGGGAAGGGGCGAGATACGCAGTATTTT
NA	TRBJ1-2	TRBV6-1	NA	CASSEVPTYGYTF	TGTGCCAGCAGTGAGGTCCCTACGTATGGCTACACCTTC